This T cell receptor beta chain comes out of a study of blood T cells in healthy people across ages. Primed by a sample-barcoded 5' primer and a J-beta primer mix, a second PCR proceeded for 7 to 11 cycles. TCRdb re-called the 5' RACE reads with MiXCR, one entry per CDR3 protein. The sample lists over 600,000 distinct CDR3 sequences; less than 60% were seen once. General observations from the study: Investigators viewed diversity estimates from one million T cells as underestimates, the study reported.

Germline V gene lookup returns CDR1 SEHNR and CDR2 FQNEAQ (reference sequence). The CDR3 contains 13 residues. Of note for this clonotype: Antigen specificity is unknown. The junction departs from germline at one end; a sequencing error may be responsible.

Per sample, a minimum of 6 million PBMCs were isolated. This TCR was sampled from a man aged 80 or over in good health. V gene TRBV7-9 combines with J gene TRBJ1-6; D ambiguous. Sequenced sample: blood. The CDR3 DNA is TGTGCCAGCAGCTTAGAGAGGGATTCACCCCCCCACTTT. It translates to CASSLERDSPPHF.